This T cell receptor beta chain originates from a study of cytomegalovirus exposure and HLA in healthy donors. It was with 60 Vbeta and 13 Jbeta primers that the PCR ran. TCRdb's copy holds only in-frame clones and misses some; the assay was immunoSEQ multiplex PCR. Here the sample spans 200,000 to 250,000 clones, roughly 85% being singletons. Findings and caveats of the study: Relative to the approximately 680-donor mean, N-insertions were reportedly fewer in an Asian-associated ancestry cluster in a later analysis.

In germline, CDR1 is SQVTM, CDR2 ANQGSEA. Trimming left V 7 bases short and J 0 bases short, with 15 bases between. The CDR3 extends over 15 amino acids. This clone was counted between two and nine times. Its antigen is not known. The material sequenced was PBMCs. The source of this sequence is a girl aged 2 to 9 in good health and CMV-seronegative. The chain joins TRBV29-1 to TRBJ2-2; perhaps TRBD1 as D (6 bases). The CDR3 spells CSAQPDRTNTGELFF. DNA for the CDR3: TGCAGCGCCCAACCTGACAGGACGAACACCGGGGAGCTGTTTTTT.